What follows is one T cell receptor beta chain and its context. The count of this clone is one. Its antigen is still unknown. The input lacks base qualities; no much larger clone sits a single base away. The time point label for this specimen denotes: individuals recovered from natural SARS-CoV-2 infection. The record originates from a study of Ad26.COV2.S vaccination and SARS-CoV-2 variants (TCRdb year 2021). Looking at the study overall: TCRbeta repertoire sequencing was used to assess the specificity and breadth of SARS-CoV-2-reactive T cell receptors after Ad26.COV2.S vaccination. A total of approximately 30 samples were included in the TCR-sequenced set, comprising around 19 Ad26.COV2.S vaccine recipients, 5 placebo recipients and 8 SARS-CoV-2 convalescent individuals.

Study-wide conclusions, independent of this receptor: Compared with placebo recipients, Ad26.COV2.S recipients showed higher spike-specific TCR breadth (P = 0.0014). After vaccination, substantial breadth of spike-specific CD8+ and CD4+ T cell responses was reported. Comparable non-spike TCR breadth was observed between vaccine and placebo recipients, consistent with only spike being contained in the vaccine. According to the authors, total T cell responses may have been underestimated by the TCR breadth and depth analyses.

TCRbeta CDR3 regions were sequenced with the immunoSEQ Assay. After extraction, genomic DNA underwent amplification by bias-controlled multiplex PCR, followed by high-throughput sequencing. Per the authors' processing: To quantify the absolute abundance of each unique TCRbeta CDR3 region, sequences were collapsed and filtered. T cell fraction was estimated by normalizing TCRbeta template counts to usable DNA, with usable DNA measured through amplification of reference genes found in all nucleated cells. Repertoire TCRs were annotated as SARS-CoV-2-specific when V gene, CDR3 amino acid sequence and J gene were exactly matched to a known reactive TCR set. The reference SARS-CoV-2 TCR set was derived from MIRA and filtered for enrichment in COVID-19-positive ImmuneCODE repertoires, a step that removed public or cross-reactive TCRs. Using the MIRA antigens, annotated TCRs were further analysed by specific ORF or by position within an ORF. Breadth was defined as annotated unique rearrangements over total unique productive rearrangements; depth was the summed frequency of those rearrangements. TCR breadth was compared between groups using two-sided Wilcoxon rank-sum tests. What TCRdb holds here is the immuneACCESS table cut down to in-frame rearrangements. Part of the clones is not present; checked against another copy, under half of the missing clones reflect an unresolved V gene, and the others are unexplained. V, J and clone size derive from that table, while D and trimming were established from the DNA sequence. Here the sample has about 180,000 clones; about 83% occur a single time. The ten largest clonotypes hold approximately 6% of the sample.

The specimen comprised peripheral blood, sampled after recovery from COVID-19. The source is a human donor who had recovered from COVID-19.

The DNA sequence reads TGTGCCAGCAGCTTGGAAAGCGGGAGGTCAGGGGAGACCCAGTACTTC. This translates into CASSLESGRSGETQYF. The chain was built from TRBV5-4 and TRBJ2-5; TRBD2 fits 9 bases in the junction. Ends trimmed: V by 0 bases, J by 5 bases; bases unmatched to a gene: 8. From a lookup of the germline V gene (reference sequence), CDR1 and CDR2 are SGHNT and YYREEE. Taken from cysteine to phenylalanine, the CDR3 has 16 residues. The sequence is cut down to CDR3 DNA, 48 bases in frame from base 1.